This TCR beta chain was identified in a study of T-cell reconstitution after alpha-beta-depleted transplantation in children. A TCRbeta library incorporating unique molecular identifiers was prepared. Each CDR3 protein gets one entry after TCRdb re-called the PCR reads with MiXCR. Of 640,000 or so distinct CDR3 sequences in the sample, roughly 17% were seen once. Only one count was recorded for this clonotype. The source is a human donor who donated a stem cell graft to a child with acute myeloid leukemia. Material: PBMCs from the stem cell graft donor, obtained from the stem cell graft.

In DNA form, the CDR3 reads TGTGCCAGCAGTCCCGGGACTCCCCAGACCCAGTACTTC. Translating it yields CASSPGTPQTQYF. V usage is TRBV27 and J usage is TRBJ2-5; TRBD2 is a possible D gene (6 bases). The germline V gene has CDR1 MNHEY and CDR2 SMNVEV (reference sequence). The CDR3 sequence is 13 residues long. V lost 5 bases and J lost 6, with 13 bases in between.